The 16 T cell receptor beta chains given below trace back to one sample, sequenced in a study of T cell changes during pregnancy in multiple sclerosis. The protocol was immunoSEQ multiplex PCR, while the TCRdb copy is restricted to in-frame clones and leaves out a portion. There are 75,000 to 100,000 clones in the sample; roughly nine tenths occur only once, and about 2.3% lies in the top ten. The sample was peripheral blood, taken after pregnancy. These receptors were collected from a female donor in good health, enrolled as a control in a pregnancy study.

V usage is TRBV29-1 and J usage is TRBJ1-4; 7 nucleotides agree with TRBD1. Germline CDR1 is SQVTM and CDR2 is ANQGSEA. The CDR3 is made up of 13 amino acids. J lost 8 bases, V lost 7 bases, and 10 bases had no gene match. As DNA, the CDR3 is TGCAGCGCTCCAGACAGGGAGGACGAAAAACTGTTTTTT. Residues: CSAPDREDEKLFF.

V gene TRBV30 combines with J gene TRBJ2-2; 10 bases are shared with TRBD2. The CDR3 has 16 amino acids. Germline CDR1 is GTSNPN and CDR2 is SVGIG (reference sequence). The J segment lost 4 bases and the V segment lost 4 bases, leaving 9 bases of the junction unmatched. In DNA, the CDR3 is TGTGCCTGGAAGAGAGCGGGGGGGCGGACCACCGGGGAGCTGTTTTTT. Encoded protein: CAWKRAGGRTTGELFF.

This chain uses TRBV27 with TRBJ2-7, with D tentatively TRBD1 (5 bases). The CDR3 runs to 14 residues. Germline CDR1 is MNHEY and CDR2 is SMNVEV (reference sequence). The V end lost 6 bases, the J end lost 3 bases, and 15 bases lay between the germline ends. CDR3 in amino acids: CASSASRQYYEQYF. The CDR3 nucleotides are TGTGCCAGCAGCGCCTCCAGACAGTACTACGAGCAGTACTTC.

The genes are TRBV7-9 and TRBJ2-7; 8 bases are shared with TRBD1. The CDR3 runs 18 residues. Looked up from germline, CDR1 is SEHNR and CDR2 is FQNEAQ (reference sequence). V lost 5 bases, J lost 3 bases, and 18 bases stayed unmatched. DNA of the CDR3: TGTGCCAGCAGCGGACACCGGGACAGGTCACTAATAGACTACGAGCAGTACTTC. Encoded protein: CASSGHRDRSLIDYEQYF. The complete variable domain, with remaining parts taken from reference TRBV7-9 and TRBJ2-7, reads DTGVSQNPRHKITKRGQNVTFRCDPISEHNRLYWYRQTLGQGPEFLTYFQNEAQLEKSRLLSDRFSAERPKGSFSTLEIQRTEQGDSAMYLCASSGHRDRSLIDYEQYFGPGTRLTVT.

Notes on this clone: The same CDR3 arises from other DNA sequences in this sample as well. The chain is built from TRBV4-1 and TRBJ2-1; TRBD1 is a possible D gene (5 bases). The CDR3 consists of 14 residues. With 0 bases removed from V and 4 bases from J, the gap between germline ends came to 7 bases. CDR1 MGHRA and CDR2 YSYEKL come from the germline V gene. The CDR3: CASSQEGQYNEQFF. The CDR3 nucleotides read TGCGCCAGCAGCCAAGAAGGACAATACAATGAGCAGTTCTTC.

This clone was picked up one time. This chain connects TRBV7-6 to TRBJ2-5, with TRBD2 as a possible D gene (6 bases). This CDR3 region has 12 residues. Looked up from germline, CDR1 is SGHVS and CDR2 is FNYEAQ. The V end was cut by 3 bases, the J end by 9 bases, with 11 bases between. Written as DNA, the CDR3 is TGTGCCAGCAGCTTTGGCGGGACGGCCCAGTACTTC. As protein: CASSFGGTAQYF. Supplemented by reference TRBV7-6 and TRBJ2-5, the full variable domain reads GAGVSQSPRYKVTKRGQDVALRCDPISGHVSLYWYRQALGQGPEFLTYFNYEAQQDKSGLPNDRFSAERPEGSISTLTIQRTEQRDSAMYRCASSFGGTAQYFGPGTRLLVL.

CDR3 sequence: CATSREKAGDRYGYTF. The CDR3 nucleotides read TGTGCCACCAGCAGAGAAAAGGCAGGGGACCGGTATGGCTACACCTTC. This sequence joins TRBV15 and TRBJ1-2, with D perhaps TRBD1 (6 bases). V was clipped by 0 bases and J by 5 bases, with 16 bases between them. CDR1 LNHNV and CDR2 YYDKDF come from the germline V gene (reference sequence). The CDR3 spans 16 residues. The entire variable domain, with the rest obtained from reference TRBV15 and TRBJ1-2, is as follows: DAMVIQNPRYQVTQFGKPVTLSCSQTLNHNVMYWYQQKSSQAPKLLFHYYDKDFNNEADTPDNFQSRRPNTSFCFLDIRSPGLGDTAMYLCATSREKAGDRYGYTFGSGTRLTVV.

This clone was detected only once. This chain links TRBV7-8 with TRBJ1-1; unclear D gene. The CDR3 runs to 11 residues. Germline V CDR1 and CDR2: SGHVS, FQNEAQ. Trimming took 3 bases from V and 8 from J, leaving 7 bases between them. CDR3 in amino acids: CASSLGREAFF. CDR3 nucleotide sequence: TGTGCCAGCAGCTTGGGCCGGGAAGCTTTCTTT.

This chain uses TRBV11-2 with TRBJ2-5; 15 bases align to TRBD2. V lost 1 base, J lost 4 bases, and 4 bases stayed unmatched. Germline V lookup: CDR1 SGHAT, CDR2 FQNNGV. This CDR3 is built from 17 residues. The CDR3 reads CASSLGTSGGARETQYF. As DNA, the CDR3 is TGTGCCAGCAGCTTAGGGACTAGCGGGGGGGCTAGAGAGACCCAGTACTTC. The full variable domain, in which reference TRBV11-2 and TRBJ2-5 provide the parts outside the CDR3, is EAGVAQSPRYKIIEKRQSVAFWCNPISGHATLYWYQQILGQGPKLLIQFQNNGVVDDSQLPKDRFSAERLKGVDSTLKIQPAKLEDSAVYLCASSLGTSGGARETQYFGPGTRLLVL.

V usage is TRBV6-5 and J usage is TRBJ2-7, with a possible D match to TRBD1 (6 bases). Germline CDR1 is MNHEY and CDR2 is SVGAGI. There are 14 residues in the CDR3. V was cut by 6 bases and J by 8 bases, with 20 bases left in between. The DNA of the CDR3 is TGTGCCAGCAGGACAGGTATCCCTGAGATGAAGCAGTACTTC. Translated, it gives CASRTGIPEMKQYF.

The chain carries TRBV5-1 and TRBJ2-5; 9 nucleotides align to TRBD1. The CDR3 loop spans 14 amino acids. In germline, CDR1 is SGHRS, CDR2 YFSETQ. V trimming: 5 bases; J trimming: 1 base; junction bases outside the gene matches: 3. As DNA, the CDR3 is TGCGCCAGCAGAAAGGGACAGGGCCAAGAGACCCAGTACTTC. Protein sequence: CASRKGQGQETQYF.

V is TRBV7-9 and J is TRBJ2-1; tentatively, D is TRBD2 (7 bases). Germline CDR1 is SEHNR and CDR2 is FQNEAQ (reference sequence). The ends were cut back, 9 bases at V and 12 bases at J, with 18 bases in the middle. The CDR3 contains 12 residues. The CDR3 DNA reads as TGTGCCAGTTTCTCGGGGGGCAGGGGGCAGTTCTTC. It translates to CASFSGGRGQFF.

This sequence joins TRBV18 and TRBJ1-3; D call uncertain. Trimming cost V 3 bases and J 3 bases, with 9 bases left between them. The CDR3 consists of 14 residues. Germline CDR1 KGHSH, CDR2 LQKENI. The CDR3 here is CASSPSVDGNTIYF. In DNA form, the CDR3 reads TGTGCCAGCTCACCTTCCGTAGATGGAAACACCATATATTTT.

The gene calls are TRBV7-2 and TRBJ2-2, with 9 bases aligning to TRBD2. With V trimmed by 5 bases and J by 6 bases, 13 bases remained unmatched. This CDR3 contains 17 residues. Per the germline V gene, CDR1 is SGHTA and CDR2 is FQGNSA. The CDR3 bases are TGTGCCAGCAGCGCAAATCTAGCGGGGAGAAGGGCCGGGGAGCTGTTTTTT. This encodes CASSANLAGRRAGELFF.

This chain's CDR3 is CASSITTGETYEQYF. The CDR3, as DNA: TGTGCCAGTAGTATAACGACAGGGGAAACCTACGAGCAGTACTTC. The V call is TRBV19, the J call TRBJ2-7, with TRBD1 matching 8 bases. This CDR3 comprises 15 residues. V lost 2 bases, J lost 2 bases, and 5 bases stayed unmatched. Germline V gene data show CDR1 as LNHDA and CDR2 as SQIVND (reference sequence).

The chain links TRBV27 to TRBJ1-1, with a possible D match to TRBD1 (5 bases). CDR3 size: 12 residues. Trimming pared 5 bases from V and 2 bases from J, leaving 6 bases between. From germline, CDR1 is MNHEY and CDR2 SMNVEV (reference sequence). The CDR3 spells CASSGQNTEAFF. CDR3 in DNA: TGTGCCAGCAGTGGACAAAACACTGAAGCTTTCTTT.